A single T cell receptor beta chain is shown here with its context. Method: immunoSEQ multiplex PCR; TCRdb's copy keeps in-frame clones and lacks some. The sample has fewer than 75,000 clones, roughly 90% seen once; the top ten hold 2.8%. The sample is drawn from a study of OX40 agonist ivuxolimab in advanced cancers. Study in general: Partial responses were achieved by three patients, one with hepatocellular carcinoma and two with cutaneous melanoma.

J gave up 0 bases and V 5 bases, and 3 bases lay outside the gene matches. The germline gives CDR1 MDHEN, CDR2 SYDVKM. The CDR3 has 15 residues. Autoimmune disease history or systemic immunosuppression barred patients. The chain has TRBV28 and TRBJ2-2; 7 nucleotides agree with TRBD1. The source of this sequence is an adult with an advanced solid tumor such as melanoma, head and neck, liver or kidney cancer. The sequenced sample was CD4+ or CD8+ T cells sorted from blood, obtained in a trial of the OX40 agonist ivuxolimab. Here the CDR3 DNA reads TGTGCCAGCAGTCCCCAGGGGGCGAACACCGGGGAGCTGTTTTTT. This translates into CASSPQGANTGELFF.